This TCR beta chain is drawn from a study of OX40 agonist ivuxolimab in advanced cancers. The protocol was immunoSEQ multiplex PCR, while the TCRdb copy is restricted to in-frame clones and leaves out a portion. Of about 52,000 clones in the sample, 88% were seen once. Trimming removed 3 bases from V and 5 bases from J, with 11 bases in between. Germline V gene sequence: CDR1 SGDLS, CDR2 YYNGEE. This CDR3 spans 13 amino acids. The V call is TRBV9, the J call TRBJ1-1; weak D call: TRBD1 (6 bases). This receptor was identified in an adult with an advanced solid tumor such as melanoma, head and neck, liver or kidney cancer. Specimen: CD4+ or CD8+ T cells sorted from blood, collected in a trial of the OX40 agonist ivuxolimab. CDR3 region: CASSAGTQTEAFF. The CDR3 region has the DNA TGTGCCAGCAGCGCGGGGACACAAACTGAAGCTTTCTTT.